This entry lists 5 T cell receptor beta chains sequenced from one sample in a study of shared clonotypes between healthy human individuals (dated by TCRdb to between 2020 and 2021). CD8 naive samples consisted of CD45RO-negative cells that were positively selected for CCR7, yielding a CD45RA+CCR7+ population without TemRA cells. Library preparation employed the immunoSEQ multiplex PCR assay. TCRdb re-hosts the immuneACCESS table, in-frame sequences only. Its copies lack some clones; in the studies checked, an unresolved V gene accounts for under half of them, and the cause for the rest is not known. The sample table holds millions of clones, of which approximately 94% were seen once. The ten most abundant clones make up about 1.1% of the sample. The sequenced material came from naive CD8+ T cells sorted from blood. Per the publication, the cell subset or site label means: CD45RA+CCR7+. These TCRs come from a man between 18 and 35 years old in good health.

This chain uses TRBV28 with TRBJ2-5, with 9 bases identical to TRBD1. The CDR3 has 14 residues. The V gene end was trimmed by 7 bases and the J gene end by 6 bases; junction bases not matched to a gene: 9. Germline CDR1 is MDHEN and CDR2 is SYDVKM. The CDR3 sequence is CASTPTGGRKTQYF. DNA for the CDR3: TGTGCCAGCACCCCGACAGGGGGGAGGAAGACCCAGTACTTC.

This clone appeared once. Other DNA sequences in the sample encode the same CDR3. The chain couples TRBV6-5 to TRBJ2-7; D call uncertain. CDR1 and CDR2 from the germline V gene are MNHEY and SVGAGI. V lost 0 bases, J lost 6 bases, and 9 bases lay in between. This CDR3 has 13 amino acids. The CDR3, as DNA: TGTGCCAGCAGTTACTCGATCGGCCTCGAGCAGTACTTC. Protein product: CASSYSIGLEQYF.

Written as DNA, the CDR3 is TGTGCCTACGGGGATTCTGGAAACACCATATATTTT. Amino acids: CAYGDSGNTIYF. The chain carries TRBV30 and TRBJ1-3; D is unresolved. The CDR3 contains 12 residues. V was cut by 7 bases and J by 1 base, with 8 bases left in between. CDR1 and CDR2 (germline): GTSNPN, SVGIG (reference sequence).

This clone has a single count. The same CDR3 is also encoded by other DNA sequences in this sample. V is TRBV9 and J is TRBJ2-3; TRBD2 aligns across 7 bases. The V gene's germline CDR1 is SGDLS and CDR2 YYNGEE. The ends lost 4 bases at V and 1 base at J; junction bases unmatched: 3. The CDR3 is made up of 14 amino acids. For the CDR3, the DNA is TGTGCCAGCAGCCCCAGCGGGGGCACAGATACGCAGTATTTT. Translation gives CASSPSGGTDTQYF.

The chain joins TRBV5-4 to TRBJ2-7; 9 bases agree with TRBD1. CDR1 is SGHNT, CDR2 YYREEE, per germline (reference sequence). The CDR3 is 18 amino acids. V lost 0 bases, J lost 2 bases, and 12 bases stayed unmatched. The DNA for the CDR3 is TGTGCCAGCAGCTTGGTGGGACAGGGTATGGAAGTGGCCTACGAGCAGTACTTC. Translating it yields CASSLVGQGMEVAYEQYF.